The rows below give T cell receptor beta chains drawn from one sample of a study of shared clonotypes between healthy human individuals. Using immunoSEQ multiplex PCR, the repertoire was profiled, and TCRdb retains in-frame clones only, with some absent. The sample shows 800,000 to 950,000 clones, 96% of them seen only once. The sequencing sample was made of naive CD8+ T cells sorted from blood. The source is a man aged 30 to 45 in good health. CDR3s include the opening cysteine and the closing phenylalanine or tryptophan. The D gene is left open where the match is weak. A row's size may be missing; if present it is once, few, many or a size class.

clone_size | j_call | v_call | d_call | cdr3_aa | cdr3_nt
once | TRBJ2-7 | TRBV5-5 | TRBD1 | CASSLIGTGAYEQYF | TGTGCCAGCAGCTTGATCGGGACAGGGGCTTACGAGCAGTACTTC
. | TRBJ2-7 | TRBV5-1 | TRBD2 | CASSLGAGVRGEQYF | TGCGCCAGCAGCTTGGGAGCGGGAGTGCGTGGGGAGCAGTACTTC
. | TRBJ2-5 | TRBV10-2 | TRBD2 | CASARGSGIQETQYF | TGCGCCAGCGCCCGCGGTAGCGGGATCCAAGAGACCCAGTACTTC
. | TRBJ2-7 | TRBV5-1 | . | CASSLFASIDEQYF | TGCGCCAGCAGCTTGTTCGCTAGCATCGACGAGCAGTACTTC
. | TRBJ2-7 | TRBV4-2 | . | CASSQDARAQYF | TGTGCCAGCAGCCAAGATGCGAGGGCGCAGTACTTC
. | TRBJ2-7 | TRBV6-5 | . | CASSPRGRANEQYF | TGTGCCAGCAGCCCTAGGGGCAGGGCGAACGAGCAGTACTTC
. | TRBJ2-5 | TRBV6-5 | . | CASSPLGFQETQYF | TGTGCCAGCAGTCCGTTAGGGTTCCAAGAGACCCAGTACTTC
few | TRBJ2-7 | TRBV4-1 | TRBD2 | CASSQELAGGDEQYF | TGCGCCAGCAGCCAAGAGCTAGCGGGAGGGGACGAGCAGTACTTC
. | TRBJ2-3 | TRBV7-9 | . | CASSLFGGTDTQYF | TGTGCCAGCAGCCTATTCGGGGGCACAGATACGCAGTATTTT
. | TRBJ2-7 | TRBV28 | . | CASRSMAGSSYEQYF | TGTGCCAGCAGGAGCATGGCGGGAAGCTCCTACGAGCAGTACTTC
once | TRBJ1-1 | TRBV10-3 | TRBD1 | CAIRGGQGSAFF | TGTGCCATCAGGGGGGGACAGGGCTCCGCTTTCTTT
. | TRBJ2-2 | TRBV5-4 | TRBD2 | CASRFFEGTSGSPTGELFF | TGTGCCAGCAGATTCTTCGAGGGGACTAGCGGGAGTCCGACCGGGGAGCTGTTTTTT
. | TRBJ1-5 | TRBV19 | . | CASPPEGDTPNQPQHF | TGTGCCAGCCCCCCCGAAGGGGACACTCCCAATCAGCCCCAGCATTTT
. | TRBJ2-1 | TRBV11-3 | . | CASSVLPSSYNEQFF | TGTGCCAGCAGCGTGCTCCCCAGCTCCTACAATGAGCAGTTCTTC
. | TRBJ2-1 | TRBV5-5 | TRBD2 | CASSLLTSAYNEQFF | TGTGCCAGCAGCTTGTTGACTAGCGCGTACAATGAGCAGTTCTTC
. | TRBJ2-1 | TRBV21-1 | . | CASSNRGDRAQNEQFF | TGTGCCAGCAGCAATAGGGGGGACAGGGCGCAAAATGAGCAGTTCTTC
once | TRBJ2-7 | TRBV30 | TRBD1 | CAWGTGMGEQYF | TGTGCCTGGGGGACAGGGATGGGCGAGCAGTACTTC
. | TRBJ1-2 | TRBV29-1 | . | CSAIDSYGYTF | TGCAGCGCCATTGACAGCTATGGCTACACCTTC
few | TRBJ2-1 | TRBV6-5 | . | CASSSGRYNEQFF | TGTGCCAGCAGTTCCGGGAGATACAATGAGCAGTTCTTC
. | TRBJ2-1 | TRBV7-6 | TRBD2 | CASSPGTSEYSYNEQFF | TGTGCCAGCAGCCCCGGGACTAGCGAATATTCCTACAATGAGCAGTTCTTC
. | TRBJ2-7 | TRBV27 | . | CASSSDASGEYEQYF | TGTGCCAGCAGTTCCGACGCATCGGGAGAATACGAGCAGTACTTC
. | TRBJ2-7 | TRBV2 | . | CASSGQENSYEQYF | TGTGCCAGCAGTGGCCAGGAGAACTCCTACGAGCAGTACTTC
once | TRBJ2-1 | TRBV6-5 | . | CASSYSSRDEQFF | TGTGCCAGCAGTTACTCGAGCCGGGATGAGCAGTTCTTC
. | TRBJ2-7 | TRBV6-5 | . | CASSPSSYEQYF | TGTGCCAGCAGCCCGTCTTCTTACGAGCAGTACTTC
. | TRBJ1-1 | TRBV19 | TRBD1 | CASRDRRTGVNTEAFF | TGTGCCAGTAGAGACCGGCGGACAGGGGTGAACACTGAAGCTTTCTTT
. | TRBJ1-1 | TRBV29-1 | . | CSVDLHQNTEAFF | TGCAGCGTTGATTTGCACCAGAACACTGAAGCTTTCTTT
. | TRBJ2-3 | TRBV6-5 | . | CASSYAAVDTQYF | TGTGCCAGCAGTTACGCCGCTGTAGATACGCAGTATTTT
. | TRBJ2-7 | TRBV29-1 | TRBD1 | CSVEDVGDRGEYEQYF | TGCAGCGTTGAAGATGTAGGGGACAGGGGGGAATACGAGCAGTACTTC
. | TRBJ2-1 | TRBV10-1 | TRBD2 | CASSLRLAGTYNEQFF | TGCGCCAGCAGCTTAAGACTAGCGGGGACCTACAATGAGCAGTTCTTC
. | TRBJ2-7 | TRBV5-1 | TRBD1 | CASSQETGSLYEQYF | TGCGCCAGCAGTCAAGAGACAGGGTCCCTCTACGAGCAGTACTTC
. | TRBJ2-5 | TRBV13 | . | CASSSDSHQETQYF | TGTGCCAGCAGCTCAGACAGCCACCAAGAGACCCAGTACTTC
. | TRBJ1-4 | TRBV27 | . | CASTRLGERGEKLFF | TGTGCCAGCACCCGATTAGGCGAACGAGGGGAAAAACTGTTTTTT
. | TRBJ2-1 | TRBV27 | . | CASSNHPPNALNEQFF | TGTGCCAGCAGTAACCACCCACCGAACGCTCTCAATGAGCAGTTCTTC
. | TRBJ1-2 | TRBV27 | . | CASRQGNYGYTF | TGTGCCAGCAGACAGGGAAACTATGGCTACACCTTC
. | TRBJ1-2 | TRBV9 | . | CASCCFGDYGYTF | TGTGCCAGCTGTTGTTTTGGGGACTACGGCTACACCTTC
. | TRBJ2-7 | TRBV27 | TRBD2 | CASIGTSSYEQYF | TGTGCCAGCATCGGGACTAGCTCCTACGAGCAGTACTTC
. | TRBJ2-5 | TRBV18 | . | CASSPSVSGWETQYF | TGTGCCAGCTCACCTTCCGTTAGCGGTTGGGAGACCCAGTACTTC
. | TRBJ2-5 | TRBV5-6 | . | CASSFRRQETQYF | TGTGCCAGCAGCTTCCGCAGACAAGAGACCCAGTACTTC
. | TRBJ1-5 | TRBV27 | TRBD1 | CASSSWPGQGAWPQHF | TGTGCCAGCAGTTCCTGGCCAGGACAGGGGGCCTGGCCCCAGCATTTT
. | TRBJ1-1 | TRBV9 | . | CASSVGIGMNTEAFF | TGTGCCAGCAGCGTAGGGATAGGGATGAACACTGAAGCTTTCTTT
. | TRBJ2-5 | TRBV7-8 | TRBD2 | CASSLLAVGGETQYF | TGTGCCAGCAGCTTACTGGCCGTGGGAGGGGAGACCCAGTACTTC
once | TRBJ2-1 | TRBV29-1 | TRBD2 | CSVEVVDSGRSYNEQFF | TGCAGCGTTGAAGTTGTGGATAGCGGGAGGTCCTACAATGAGCAGTTCTTC
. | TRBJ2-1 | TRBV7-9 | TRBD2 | CASGWWASGRAVDEQFF | TGTGCCAGCGGATGGTGGGCTAGCGGGAGGGCCGTGGATGAGCAGTTCTTC
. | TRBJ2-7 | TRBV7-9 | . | CASSFIVGNEQYF | TGTGCCAGCAGCTTTATAGTAGGGAACGAGCAGTACTTC
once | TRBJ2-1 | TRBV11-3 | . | CASSFGSGYNEQFF | TGTGCCAGCAGCTTTGGTTCAGGTTACAATGAGCAGTTCTTC
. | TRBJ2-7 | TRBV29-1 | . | CSVAVDYEQYF | TGCAGCGTTGCAGTAGACTACGAGCAGTACTTC
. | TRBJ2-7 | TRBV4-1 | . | CASSQEGVKQGQYF | TGCGCCAGCAGCCAAGAGGGTGTGAAACAGGGGCAGTACTTC
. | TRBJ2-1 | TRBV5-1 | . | CASREGHNEQFF | TGCGCCAGCAGGGAGGGGCACAATGAGCAGTTCTTC
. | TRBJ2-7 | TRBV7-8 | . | CASSSTGTPYEQYF | TGTGCCAGCAGCTCCACCGGGACGCCCTACGAGCAGTACTTC
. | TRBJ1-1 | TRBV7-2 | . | CASSPGFTEAFF | TGTGCCAGCAGCCCAGGATTCACTGAAGCTTTCTTT
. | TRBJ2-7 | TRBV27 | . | CASSYRNYYEQYF | TGTGCCAGCAGTTACAGGAACTACTACGAGCAGTACTTC
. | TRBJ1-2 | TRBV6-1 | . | CASSGPSATGVYGYTF | TGTGCCAGCAGTGGCCCTTCAGCGACGGGGGTCTATGGCTACACCTTC
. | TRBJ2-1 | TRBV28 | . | CASSLEAGHLGEQFF | TGTGCCAGCAGTTTGGAAGCGGGCCATTTGGGAGAGCAGTTCTTC
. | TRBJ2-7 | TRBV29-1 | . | CSVLGQREGSSYEQYF | TGCAGCGTCTTGGGCCAGAGGGAAGGGAGCTCCTACGAGCAGTACTTC
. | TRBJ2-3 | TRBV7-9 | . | CASSLGTDTQYF | TGTGCCAGCAGTCTAGGGACAGATACGCAGTATTTT
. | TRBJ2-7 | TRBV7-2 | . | CASSLSYEQYF | TGTGCCAGCAGCTTAAGTTACGAGCAGTACTTC
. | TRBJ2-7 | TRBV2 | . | CASSQEGYEQYF | TGTGCCAGCAGTCAGGAGGGCTACGAGCAGTACTTC
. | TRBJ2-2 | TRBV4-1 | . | CASSQDRENTGELFF | TGCGCCAGCAGCCAAGATAGGGAGAACACCGGGGAGCTGTTTTTT
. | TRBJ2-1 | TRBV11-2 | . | CASSPNGGTDEQFF | TGTGCCAGCAGCCCAAATGGCGGGACCGATGAGCAGTTCTTC